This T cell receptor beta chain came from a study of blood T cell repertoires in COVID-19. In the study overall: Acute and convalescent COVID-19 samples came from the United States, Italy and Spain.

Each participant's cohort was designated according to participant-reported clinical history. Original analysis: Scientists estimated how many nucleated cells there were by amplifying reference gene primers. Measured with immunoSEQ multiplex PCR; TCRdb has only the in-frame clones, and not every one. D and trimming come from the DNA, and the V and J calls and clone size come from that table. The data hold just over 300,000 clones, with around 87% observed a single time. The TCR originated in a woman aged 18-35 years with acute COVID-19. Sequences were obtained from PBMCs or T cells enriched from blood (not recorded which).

CDR3 residues: CASSLGPGTGARASYEQYF. The CDR3 nucleotides read TGCGCCAGCAGCTTGGGTCCCGGGACAGGGGCGCGGGCCTCCTACGAGCAGTACTTC. J is TRBJ2-7 and V is TRBV5-1; 10 nucleotides match TRBD1. The length of the CDR3 is 19 residues. Trimming removed 0 bases from V and 0 bases from J; junction bases left unmatched: 12. Looked up from germline, CDR1 is SGHRS and CDR2 is YFSETQ.